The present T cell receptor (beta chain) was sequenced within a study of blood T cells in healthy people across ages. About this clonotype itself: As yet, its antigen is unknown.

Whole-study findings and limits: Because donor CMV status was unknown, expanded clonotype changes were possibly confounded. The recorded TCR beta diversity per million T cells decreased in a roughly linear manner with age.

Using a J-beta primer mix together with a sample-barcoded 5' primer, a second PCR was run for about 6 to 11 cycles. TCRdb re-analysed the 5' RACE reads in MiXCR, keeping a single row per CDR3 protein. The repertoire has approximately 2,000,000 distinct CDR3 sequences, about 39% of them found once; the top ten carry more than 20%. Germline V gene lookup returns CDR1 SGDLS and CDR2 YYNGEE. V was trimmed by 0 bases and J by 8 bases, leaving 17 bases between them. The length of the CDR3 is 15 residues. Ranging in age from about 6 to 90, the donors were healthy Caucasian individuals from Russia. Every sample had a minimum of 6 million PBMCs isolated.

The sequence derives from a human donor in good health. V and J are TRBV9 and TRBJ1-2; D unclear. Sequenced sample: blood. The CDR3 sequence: CASSVEGTVGSGYTF. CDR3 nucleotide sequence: TGTGCCAGCAGCGTAGAGGGAACGGTGGGGTCCGGCTACACCTTC. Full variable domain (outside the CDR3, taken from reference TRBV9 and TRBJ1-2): DSGVTQTPKHLITATGQRVTLRCSPRSGDLSVYWYQQSLDQGLQFLIQYYNGEERAKGNILERFSAQQFPDLHSELNLSSLELGDSALYFCASSVEGTVGSGYTFGSGTRLTVV.